This is a list of T cell receptor beta chains from one sample in a study of preoperative IRX-2 immunotherapy in early breast cancer. Profiling relied on immunoSEQ multiplex PCR, and the TCRdb table lists in-frame clones only, not all of them. The data contain approximately 96,000 clones, around 86% of them seen just once; the ten biggest clones take up about 2.1%. The specimen was tumor tissue, collected after IRX-2 immunotherapy. These receptors originate from a human donor with breast cancer. Both conserved end residues are part of each CDR3. A D gene is named only where the DNA matches it firmly. Only some rows state a clone size, as once, few, many or a class for expanded clones.

>TRBJ2-2|-|TRBV11-3|-
CASRPYAGNTGELFF
TGTGCCAGCAGACCCTACGCGGGGAACACCGGGGAGCTGTTTTTT
>TRBJ2-1|-|TRBV5-1|-
CASSFNDKTPHEQFF
TGCGCCAGCAGCTTCAATGACAAAACACCACATGAGCAGTTCTTC
>TRBJ2-2|TRBD2|TRBV28|-
CASRVAGVHTGELFF
TGTGCCAGCAGAGTAGCGGGGGTCCACACCGGGGAGCTGTTTTTT
>TRBJ2-2|TRBD1|TRBV29-1|-
CSVLGWGTGSTGELFF
TGCAGCGTTCTTGGCTGGGGGACAGGGAGTACCGGGGAGCTGTTTTTT
>TRBJ1-5|-|TRBV19|-
CASSHAWGDQPQHF
TGTGCCAGTAGCCATGCATGGGGGGATCAGCCCCAGCATTTT
>TRBJ1-5|-|TRBV28|-
CASRAGGESNQPQHF
TGTGCCAGCAGGGCCGGAGGGGAGAGCAATCAGCCCCAGCATTTT
>TRBJ1-2|-|TRBV30|-
CAWSLSSYGYTF
TGTGCCTGGAGTTTGAGTAGCTATGGCTACACCTTC
>TRBJ2-1|-|TRBV14|-
CASSQEWGSEQFF
TGTGCCAGCAGCCAAGAATGGGGGAGTGAGCAGTTCTTC
>TRBJ2-7|-|TRBV5-1|-
CASSLVQGDFYEQYF
TGCGCCAGCAGCTTGGTGCAGGGAGATTTTTACGAGCAGTACTTC
>TRBJ1-4|-|TRBV11-3|-
CASSLRGRDEKLFF
TGTGCCAGCAGCTTGCGGGGGCGCGATGAAAAACTGTTTTTT
>TRBJ1-1|-|TRBV30|-
CATQQGMGTEAFF
TGTGCCACCCAACAGGGAATGGGCACTGAAGCTTTCTTT
>TRBJ2-4|TRBD1|TRBV15|-
CATSRVTGAAKNIQYF
TGTGCCACCAGCAGAGTGACAGGGGCAGCCAAAAACATTCAGTACTTC
>TRBJ1-5|TRBD1|TRBV19|once
CASSIVQGTGVYGNQPQHF
TGTGCCAGTAGTATAGTCCAAGGGACAGGGGTTTATGGCAATCAGCCCCAGCATTTT
>TRBJ2-2|-|TRBV29-1|-
CAGAANTGELFF
TGCGCCGGGGCGGCGAACACCGGGGAGCTGTTTTTT
>TRBJ2-1|-|TRBV11-3|-
CASSLIVLRGNEQFF
TGTGCCAGCAGCTTAATAGTATTACGAGGCAATGAGCAGTTCTTC
>TRBJ1-1|-|TRBV19|-
CASSWGGPNTEAFF
TGTGCCAGTAGTTGGGGGGGGCCAAACACTGAAGCTTTCTTT
>TRBJ1-5|-|TRBV28|-
CASSLYFSSGNQPQHF
TGTGCCAGCAGTTTATATTTCAGTAGCGGCAATCAGCCCCAGCATTTT